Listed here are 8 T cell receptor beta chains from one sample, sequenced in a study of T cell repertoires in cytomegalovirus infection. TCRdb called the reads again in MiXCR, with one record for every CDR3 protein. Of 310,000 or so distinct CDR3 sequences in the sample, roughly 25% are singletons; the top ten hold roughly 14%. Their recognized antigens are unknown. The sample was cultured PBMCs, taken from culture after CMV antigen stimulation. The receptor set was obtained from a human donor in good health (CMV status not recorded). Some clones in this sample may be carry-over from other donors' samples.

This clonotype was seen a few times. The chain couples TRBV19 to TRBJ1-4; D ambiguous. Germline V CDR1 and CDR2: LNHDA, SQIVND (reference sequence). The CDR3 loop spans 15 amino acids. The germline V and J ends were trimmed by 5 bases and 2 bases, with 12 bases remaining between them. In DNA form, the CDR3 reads TGTGCCAGTAGTCCGGTATTTTCTACTAATGAAAAACTGTTTTTT. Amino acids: CASSPVFSTNEKLFF.

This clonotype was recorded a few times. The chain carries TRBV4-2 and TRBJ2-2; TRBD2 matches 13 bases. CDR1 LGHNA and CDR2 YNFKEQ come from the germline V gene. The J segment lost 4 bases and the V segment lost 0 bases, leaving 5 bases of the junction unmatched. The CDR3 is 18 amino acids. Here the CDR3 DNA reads TGTGCCAGCAGCCAAGACGGAACTAGCGGGAGGGTCACCGGGGAGCTGTTTTTT. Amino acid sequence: CASSQDGTSGRVTGELFF.

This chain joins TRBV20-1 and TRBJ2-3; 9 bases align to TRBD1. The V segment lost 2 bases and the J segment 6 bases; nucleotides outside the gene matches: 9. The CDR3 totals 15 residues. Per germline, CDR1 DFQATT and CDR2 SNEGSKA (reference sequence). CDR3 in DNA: TGCAGTGCTAGAAAACCGGGACAGGGTACCGATACGCAGTATTTT. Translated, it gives CSARKPGQGTDTQYF.

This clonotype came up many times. CDR3 sequence: CASSLMAGGPLQETQYF. The CDR3 DNA follows: TGTGCCAGCAGCTTAATGGCGGGAGGCCCTTTACAAGAGACCCAGTACTTC. The V and J genes are TRBV7-2 and TRBJ2-5; 8 nucleotides match TRBD2. CDR1 is SGHTA and CDR2 is FQGNSA in the germline V gene. With V trimmed by 2 bases and J by 2 bases, 10 bases remained unmatched. This CDR3 comprises 17 residues.

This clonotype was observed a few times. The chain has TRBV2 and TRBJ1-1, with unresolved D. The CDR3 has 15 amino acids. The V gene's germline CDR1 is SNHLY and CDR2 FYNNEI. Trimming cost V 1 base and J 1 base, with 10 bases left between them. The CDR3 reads CASSEVPPRNTEAFF. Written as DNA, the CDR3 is TGTGCCAGCAGTGAAGTCCCACCCAGGAACACTGAAGCTTTCTTT. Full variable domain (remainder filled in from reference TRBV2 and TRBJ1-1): EPEVTQTPSHQVTQMGQEVILRCVPISNHLYFYWYRQILGQKVEFLVSFYNNEISEKSEIFDDQFSVERPDGSNFTLKIRSTKLEDSAMYFCASSEVPPRNTEAFFGQGTRLTVV.

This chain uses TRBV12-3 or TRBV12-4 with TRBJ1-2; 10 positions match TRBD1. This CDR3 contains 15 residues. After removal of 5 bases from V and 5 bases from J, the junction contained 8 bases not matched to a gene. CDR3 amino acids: CASSNNPGQGYGYTF. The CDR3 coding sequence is TGTGCCAGCAGTAACAACCCGGGACAGGGGTATGGCTACACCTTC.

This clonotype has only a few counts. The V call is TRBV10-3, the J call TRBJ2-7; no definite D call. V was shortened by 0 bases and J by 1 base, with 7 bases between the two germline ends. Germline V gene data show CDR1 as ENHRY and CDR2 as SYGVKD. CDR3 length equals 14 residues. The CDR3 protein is CAISESPGSYEQYV. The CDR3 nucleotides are TGTGCCATCAGTGAGTCCCCCGGGTCCTACGAGCAGTACGTC.

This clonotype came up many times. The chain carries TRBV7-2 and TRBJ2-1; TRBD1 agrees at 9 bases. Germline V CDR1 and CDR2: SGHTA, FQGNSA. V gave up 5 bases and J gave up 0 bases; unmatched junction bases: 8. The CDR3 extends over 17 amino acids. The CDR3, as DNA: TGTGCCAGCAGCCCCCTTCGACAGGGGGACTCCTACAATGAGCAGTTCTTC. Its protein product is CASSPLRQGDSYNEQFF. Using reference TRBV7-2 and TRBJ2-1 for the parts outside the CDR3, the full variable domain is GAGVSQSPSNKVTEKGKDVELRCDPISGHTALYWYRQSLGQGLEFLIYFQGNSAPDKSGLPSDRFSAERTGGSVSTLTIQRTQQEDSAVYLCASSPLRQGDSYNEQFFGPGTRLTVL.